In its sample, the clone carrying this T cell receptor (beta chain) was seen a few times. Per the authors' pipeline: Reference gene primer amplification gave nucleated cell count estimates. Sequencing was performed with immunoSEQ multiplex PCR; in TCRdb, only in-frame clones are kept and a portion is missing. V and J calls plus clone size are reproduced from that table; the DNA served to infer D and trimming. This sample carries about 190,000 clones, around 80% of them seen once, and the ten largest clones take approximately 3%. The data stem from a study of blood T cell repertoires in COVID-19. Background on the study: Sites in the United States, Italy and Spain provided acute and convalescent COVID-19 samples. The analysed material was cDNA or gDNA that came from T cells, B-cell-depleted T cells, or PBMCs.

Trimming removed 0 bases from V and 7 bases from J, with 13 bases in between. Germline CDR1 ENHRY, CDR2 SYGVKD. The CDR3 runs 15 residues. The sequenced sample consisted of peripheral blood. The origin of this receptor is a woman over 75 with active or convalescent COVID-19. The V and J genes are TRBV10-3 and TRBJ1-5; D unclear. The DNA of the CDR3 is TGTGCCATCAGTGAGTCGGCCGCCGTCGGGCAGCCCCAGCATTTT. Translating it yields CAISESAAVGQPQHF.